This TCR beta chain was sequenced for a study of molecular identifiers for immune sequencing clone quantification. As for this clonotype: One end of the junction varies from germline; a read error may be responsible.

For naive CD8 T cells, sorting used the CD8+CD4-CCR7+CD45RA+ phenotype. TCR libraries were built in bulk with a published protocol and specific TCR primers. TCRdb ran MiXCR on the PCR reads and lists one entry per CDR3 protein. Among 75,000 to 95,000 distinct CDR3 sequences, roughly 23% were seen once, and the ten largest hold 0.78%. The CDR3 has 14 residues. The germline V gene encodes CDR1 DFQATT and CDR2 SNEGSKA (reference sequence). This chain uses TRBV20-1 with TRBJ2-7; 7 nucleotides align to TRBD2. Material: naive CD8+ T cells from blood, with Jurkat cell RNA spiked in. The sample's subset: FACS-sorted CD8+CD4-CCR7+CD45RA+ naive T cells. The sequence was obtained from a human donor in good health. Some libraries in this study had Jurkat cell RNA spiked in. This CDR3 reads CSARTSDKPYAQYF. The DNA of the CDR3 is TGCAGTGCCCGAACTAGCGATAAACCCTACGCGCAGTACTTC.